The clone carrying this T cell receptor (beta chain) has ten or more counts. Only patients with CD8+CD57+ cell expansion on flow cytometry were chosen for sequencing. No therapy had been given to the patients at the time of blood sampling. The study profiled TCR beta VDJ and CDR3 using genomic DNA as template. TCRdb processed the reads anew with MiXCR; each CDR3 protein has one entry. The sample contains about 150,000 distinct CDR3 sequences, 52% of which appear only once. The sample belongs to a study of CD8+CD57+ T cells in acquired aplastic anemia. V gave up 0 bases and J gave up 4 bases, with 13 bases separating them. Germline V gene lookup returns CDR1 SGDLS and CDR2 YYNGEE. This CDR3 has 15 residues.

The sequenced material came from sorted CD4+, CD8+, or CD8+CD57+ T cells (not recorded which) from PBMCs. The V gene is TRBV9, the J gene TRBJ1-2, with D unclear. The TCR comes from a human donor with aplastic anemia. CDR3 sequence (DNA): TGTGCCAGCAGCGTAGGATCAGGCCCGAGCTATGGCTACACCTTC. Translation: CASSVGSGPSYGYTF. The variable domain in full, with the rest retrieved from reference TRBV9 and TRBJ1-2, is DSGVTQTPKHLITATGQRVTLRCSPRSGDLSVYWYQQSLDQGLQFLIQYYNGEERAKGNILERFSAQQFPDLHSELNLSSLELGDSALYFCASSVGSGPSYGYTFGSGTRLTVV.